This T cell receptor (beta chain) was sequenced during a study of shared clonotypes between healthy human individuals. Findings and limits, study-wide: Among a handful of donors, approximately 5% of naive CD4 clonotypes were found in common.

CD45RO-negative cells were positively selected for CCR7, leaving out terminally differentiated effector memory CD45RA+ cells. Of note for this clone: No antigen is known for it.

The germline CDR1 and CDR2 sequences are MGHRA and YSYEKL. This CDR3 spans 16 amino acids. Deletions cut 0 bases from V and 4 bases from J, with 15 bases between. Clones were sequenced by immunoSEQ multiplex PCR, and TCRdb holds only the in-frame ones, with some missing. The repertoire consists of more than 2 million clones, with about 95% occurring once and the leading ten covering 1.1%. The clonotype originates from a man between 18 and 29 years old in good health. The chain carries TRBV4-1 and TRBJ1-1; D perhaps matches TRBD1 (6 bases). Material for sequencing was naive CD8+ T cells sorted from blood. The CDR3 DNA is TGCGCCAGCAGCCAAGAGTCCCGGGGGCCGGTCACTGAAGCTTTCTTT. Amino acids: CASSQESRGPVTEAFF.